This T cell receptor (beta chain) came from a study of T cells in Graves' hyperthyroidism and ophthalmopathy. Comments on this clonotype: What it recognizes is unknown. This may be a read error, as it is one base from a much larger clone.

Study-wide points: Ophthalmopathy got predicted by the model a median 6.5 months before its onset.

Newly diagnosed hyperthyroidism patients aged 18 to 65 years had disease lasting under 2 months. Diagnoses used clinical symptoms, serum thyroxine and TRAb, thyroid ultrasound and orbital computed tomography. Amplification of TCR beta CDR3 regions was performed using RNA transcripts as template. In the first-round RT-PCR of the TCR CDR3, the HTBI primer set was used. TCRdb reprocessed the multiplex PCR reads with MiXCR, giving one entry per CDR3 protein. The table has around 350,000 distinct CDR3 sequences, 15% to 20% seen once. The TCR originated in a woman in her thirties with Graves' hyperthyroidism that later progressed to Graves' ophthalmopathy. Sequenced: blood.

The CDR3 DNA reads TGTGCCAGCAGCGCGATCCGGGGTGAAAAACTGTTTTTT. Its protein product is CASSAIRGEKLFF. This chain joins TRBV28 and TRBJ1-4; D not resolved. V was shortened by 6 bases and J by 7 bases, with 12 bases between the two germline ends. This CDR3 contains 13 residues. Germline V CDR1 and CDR2: MDHEN, SYDVKM. Combining the CDR3 with reference TRBV28 and TRBJ1-4 gives the whole variable domain DVKVTQSSRYLVKRTGEKVFLECVQDMDHENMFWYRQDPGLGLRLIYFSYDVKMKEKGDIPEGYSVSREKKERFSLILESASTNQTSMYLCASSAIRGEKLFFGSGTQLSVL.